The 3 T cell receptor beta chains below were found in one sample sequenced in a study of shared clonotypes between healthy human individuals. CD45RO-negative CD8 cells positively selected for CCR7 made up the naive population, which excluded terminally differentiated effector memory CD45RA+ cells. Some clones are missing from TCRdb's copy, which holds only in-frame ones; the method was immunoSEQ multiplex PCR. Of more than 550,000 clones listed, about 91% are singletons. Sample: naive CD8+ T cells sorted from blood. The receptor set was obtained from a man younger than 40 in good health.

The chain uses TRBV10-3 and TRBJ1-2, with a tentative D call TRBD1 (6 bases). Germline assignment: CDR1 ENHRY and CDR2 SYGVKD. V was pared by 10 bases and J by 7 bases, with 10 bases between. The CDR3 loop spans 10 amino acids. The chain's CDR3 is CATRDTGYTF. CDR3 sequence (DNA): TGTGCCACCAGGGACACTGGCTACACCTTC.

This chain joins TRBV20-1 and TRBJ2-3; the D call may be TRBD1 or TRBD2 (5 bases each). Germline values: CDR1 DFQATT, CDR2 SNEGSKA (reference sequence). This CDR3 region has 11 residues. V lost 0 bases, J lost 8 bases, and 6 bases lay in between. CDR3 sequence: CSARERGTQYF. The CDR3 DNA reads TGCAGTGCTAGAGAGAGGGGTACGCAGTATTTT.

V usage is TRBV7-9 and J usage is TRBJ2-5; D gene unclear. CDR1 and CDR2 (germline): SEHNR, FQNEAQ (reference sequence). V gave up 4 bases and J gave up 4 bases, with 13 bases separating them. There are 14 residues in the CDR3. This CDR3 is CASSSPLGLETQYF. CDR3 sequence (DNA): TGTGCCAGCAGCTCCCCGCTCGGTTTAGAGACCCAGTACTTC.